The rows below give T cell receptor beta chains drawn from one sample of a study of blood T cell repertoires in COVID-19. Data came from immunoSEQ multiplex PCR; TCRdb stores just in-frame clones and leaves some out. The sample has over 150,000 clones, over 80% seen once. Sequencing was performed on peripheral blood. Receptor source: a woman in her fifties or sixties with acute or convalescent COVID-19. Both conserved end residues are part of each CDR3. D genes are given only for firm matches. Clone size is not always given. Where it is, it says once, few, many or a class for expanded clones.

TRBV6-1,TRBJ1-5,.,TRBD1,TGTGCCAGCAGTGCTCGAGACAGGGTTAGCAATCAGCCCCAGCATTTT,CASSARDRVSNQPQHF
TRBV10-3,TRBJ1-1,.,.,TGTGCCATCAGTGAGGGAGGGGTTGGTTACTCTGAAGCTTTCTTT,CAISEGGVGYSEAFF
TRBV30,TRBJ2-1,.,.,TGTGCCTGGAGTGACCGGAGGGATGAGCAGTTCTTC,CAWSDRRDEQFF
TRBV7-8,TRBJ1-1,.,.,TGTGCCAGCAGCCCTAGACAGAACGTCATGAACACTGAAGCTTTCTTT,CASSPRQNVMNTEAFF
TRBV21-1,TRBJ2-2,.,.,TGTGCCAGCAGACCGTTAAGCGGGGGCACTAACACGAGTGAGCTGTTTTTT,CASRPLSGGTNTSELFF
TRBV5-6,TRBJ1-5,.,TRBD1,TGTGCCAGCAGCTGGACAGGGGCCCCCTCCAGCCAGCCCCAGCATTTT,CASSWTGAPSSQPQHF
TRBV6-5,TRBJ2-5,.,TRBD1,TGTGCCAGCAGTTTAGACAGGGGGTACCAAGAGACCCAGTACTTC,CASSLDRGYQETQYF
TRBV5-4,TRBJ1-4,.,.,TGTGCCAGCACTAGGGGGGGGACTGAAAAACTGTTTTTT,CASTRGGTEKLFF
TRBV7-2,TRBJ1-5,.,.,TGTGCCAGCAGCTTAGGTCCAGTGGGCAGTCAGCCCCAGCATTTT,CASSLGPVGSQPQHF
TRBV18,TRBJ1-2,.,.,TGTGCCAGCTCACCGCCGCCCGGTAGCTATGGCTACACCTTC,CASSPPPGSYGYTF
TRBV7-2,TRBJ1-3,once,.,TGTGCCAGCAGCCGCCGGACAGCTGGAAACACCATATATTTT,CASSRRTAGNTIYF
TRBV28,TRBJ1-4,.,TRBD1,TGTGCCAGCAGTTTCGGCAGGGGGCTTGGAAAACTGTTTTTT,CASSFGRGLGKLFF
TRBV6-6,TRBJ1-6,.,TRBD1,TGTGCCAGCAGTTACTCCGGGACAGATTATTCACCCCTCCACTTT,CASSYSGTDYSPLHF
TRBV20-1,TRBJ1-1,.,.,TGCAGTGCTAGTCGGGCAGGGAAGAACACTGAAGCTTTCTTT,CSASRAGKNTEAFF
TRBV4-3,TRBJ1-3,.,.,TGCGCCAGCAGCCCGGACAGAAGAAACACCATATATTTT,CASSPDRRNTIYF
TRBV24-1,TRBJ2-2,once,.,TGTGCCACCAGTGATTTCGGCAGAAGGTCTCGGGCGAACACCGGGGAGCTGTTTTTT,CATSDFGRRSRANTGELFF
TRBV4-3,TRBJ1-2,.,TRBD1,TGCGCCAGCAGCCAAGATTACAGGGGCGGATATGGCTACACCTTC,CASSQDYRGGYGYTF
TRBV27,TRBJ2-7,.,TRBD1,TGTGCCAGCAGTCGCCGGACAGGGGGCTACTACGAGCAGTACTTC,CASSRRTGGYYEQYF
TRBV5-4,TRBJ2-3,.,TRBD1,TGTGCCAGCAGCTTTATCGGCAGGGGGACAGATACGCAGTATTTT,CASSFIGRGTDTQYF
TRBV7-8,TRBJ1-5,.,TRBD1,TGTGCCAGCAGCTTCGTGACAGGGGTCGGCAATCAGCCCCAGCATTTT,CASSFVTGVGNQPQHF
TRBV19,TRBJ2-7,.,.,TGTGCCAGTAGTAGTTCTGGGCGCGAGCAGTACTTC,CASSSSGREQYF
TRBV11-2,TRBJ1-1,.,.,TGTGCCAGCAGCTTAGGGAGGACTGAAGCTTTCTTT,CASSLGRTEAFF
TRBV11-2,TRBJ2-3,.,TRBD2,TGTGCCAGCAGCCAGGGACTAGCGAACGCAGATACGCAGTATTTT,CASSQGLANADTQYF